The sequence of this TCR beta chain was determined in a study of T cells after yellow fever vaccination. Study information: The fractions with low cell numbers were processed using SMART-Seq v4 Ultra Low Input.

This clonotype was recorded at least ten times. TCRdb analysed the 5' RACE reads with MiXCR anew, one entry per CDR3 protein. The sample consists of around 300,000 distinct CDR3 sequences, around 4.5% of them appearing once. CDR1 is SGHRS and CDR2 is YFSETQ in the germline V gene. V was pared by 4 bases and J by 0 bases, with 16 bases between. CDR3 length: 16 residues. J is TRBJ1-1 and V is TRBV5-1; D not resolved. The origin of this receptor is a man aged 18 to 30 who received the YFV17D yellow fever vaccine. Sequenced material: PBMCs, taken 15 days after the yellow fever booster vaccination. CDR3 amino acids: CASSPSQRVLNTEAFF. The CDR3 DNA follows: TGCGCCAGCAGCCCCTCACAGCGGGTCCTGAACACTGAAGCTTTCTTT.